A selection of T cell receptor beta chains follows, all from one sample in a study of blood T cell repertoires in COVID-19. Method: immunoSEQ multiplex PCR; TCRdb's copy keeps in-frame clones and lacks some. Among around 230,000 clones listed, approximately 78% were seen once. Sequencing input: peripheral blood. Source of these receptors: a woman in her fifties or sixties with active or convalescent COVID-19. Both conserved end residues are part of each CDR3. A D gene is named only where the DNA matches it firmly. Size is omitted from some rows. Given values are once, few, many or a class for expanded clones.

d_gene | abundance | j_gene | v_gene | CDR3nt | CDR3aa
. | few | TRBJ2-7 | TRBV7-2 | TGTGCCAGCAGCTTAGCGCCGAGTGTCGAGCAGTACTTC | CASSLAPSVEQYF
TRBD2 | . | TRBJ2-1 | TRBV27 | TGTGCCAGCAGTTTATCGGGGGGGGGTGAGCAGTTCTTC | CASSLSGGGEQFF
TRBD2 | . | TRBJ2-7 | TRBV18 | TGTGCCAGCTCCTCTTCCCGCGGGGAGGGCTACGAGCAGTACTTC | CASSSSRGEGYEQYF
TRBD1 | few | TRBJ2-2 | TRBV10-3 | TGTGCCATCAGGAGTGGACAGGGAGGCACCGGGGAGCTGTTTTTT | CAIRSGQGGTGELFF
. | . | TRBJ2-7 | TRBV7-9 | TGTGCCAGCAGCTTGTTCTCTGAGGGAGCCTACGAGCAGTACTTC | CASSLFSEGAYEQYF
TRBD2 | . | TRBJ2-1 | TRBV7-2 | TGTGCCAGCAGCTTACGCATCGCGGGGGGGCGGTATGAGCAGTTCTTC | CASSLRIAGGRYEQFF
TRBD1 | . | TRBJ2-5 | TRBV6-2/TRBV6-3 | TGTGCCAGCAGTTACTCGACCCAAGACAGGGGTGAGACCCAGTACTTC | CASSYSTQDRGETQYF
TRBD1 | . | TRBJ2-3 | TRBV25-1 | TGTGCCAGCAGTACCCAGGGGGCCCCCCTCTTCACAGATACGCAGTATTTT | CASSTQGAPLFTDTQYF
. | . | TRBJ1-1 | TRBV12-3/TRBV12-4 | TGTGCCAGCAGCCAGAACACTGAAGCTTTCTTT | CASSQNTEAFF
. | . | TRBJ2-1 | TRBV7-3 | TGTGCCAGCAGCTCAAACAGGGCCCGGTCTCTCAATGAGCAGTTCTTC | CASSSNRARSLNEQFF
. | . | TRBJ2-1 | TRBV6-4 | TGTGCCAGCAGTGTTACTATTTACAATGAGCAGTTCTTC | CASSVTIYNEQFF
. | . | TRBJ1-2 | TRBV4-1 | TGCGCCAGCAGCCCCCGAAACCCGACTGATTATCCTAACTATGGCTACACCTTC | CASSPRNPTDYPNYGYTF
. | . | TRBJ1-2 | TRBV15 | TGTGCCACCAGCAGAGCGGGACTCTCCATAACACATGGCTACACCTTC | CATSRAGLSITHGYTF
TRBD1 | once | TRBJ1-2 | TRBV6-1 | TGTGCCAGCAGCCAGGGGGCAATCATTAACTATGGCTACACCTTC | CASSQGAIINYGYTF
TRBD2 | . | TRBJ2-3 | TRBV7-8 | TGTGCCAGCAGCTTCGTAGCGGGGGATTACACAGATACGCAGTATTTT | CASSFVAGDYTDTQYF
. | . | TRBJ1-1 | TRBV28 | TGTGCCTCGCTCGTCGGACAGCAGAACACTGAAGCTTTCTTT | CASLVGQQNTEAFF
TRBD2 | . | TRBJ2-5 | TRBV3-1/TRBV3-2 | TGTGCCAGCAGCCAAGATCTAGCGGGGGGGCCAGTTCGGGAGACCCAGTACTTC | CASSQDLAGGPVRETQYF
TRBD2 | . | TRBJ2-3 | TRBV3-1/TRBV3-2 | TGTGCCAGCAGCCCCCGGACTAGCGGGGGGGGAGATACGCAGTATTTT | CASSPRTSGGGDTQYF
. | . | TRBJ2-7 | TRBV4-2 | TGTGCCAGCAGCCAAACGGGACTCCCCGGAGACGAGCAGTACTTC | CASSQTGLPGDEQYF
TRBD1 | . | TRBJ2-3 | TRBV3-1/TRBV3-2 | TGTGCCAGCAGCCTCGGACAGGGTCGTTACACAGATACGCAGTATTTT | CASSLGQGRYTDTQYF
TRBD1 | . | TRBJ1-6 | TRBV7-2 | TGTGCCAGCAGCTTTGCCCGGACAGGGGGCGTTTCACCCCTCCACTTT | CASSFARTGGVSPLHF
TRBD1 | once | TRBJ1-2 | TRBV19 | TGTGCCAGTATTAAGCCGGGACAGGGGGCGCCTGGCTACACCTTC | CASIKPGQGAPGYTF
TRBD1 | few | TRBJ1-1 | TRBV6-5 | TGTGCCAGCAGTACCAGGGACAGAGCCGTTGAAGCTTTCTTT | CASSTRDRAVEAFF
. | . | TRBJ1-5 | TRBV30 | TGTGCCTGGAGCGGGATGGGGGGTCAGCCCCAGCATTTT | CAWSGMGGQPQHF
. | . | TRBJ1-6 | TRBV18 | TGTGCCAGCTCCTGGACAGAAAGCTCCTATAATTCACCCCTCCACTTT | CASSWTESSYNSPLHF
TRBD1 | once | TRBJ1-1 | TRBV30 | TGTGCCTCACGGGACAGGGGACCCCTTGAAGCTTTCTTT | CASRDRGPLEAFF
TRBD2 | . | TRBJ2-3 | TRBV3-1/TRBV3-2 | TGTGCCAGCAGCCAAAGCGGGGTAACAGATACGCAGTATTTT | CASSQSGVTDTQYF
TRBD2 | . | TRBJ2-1 | TRBV19 | TGTGCCAGTAGAACTAGCGGGTGGTACAATGAGCAGTTCTTC | CASRTSGWYNEQFF
TRBD1 | . | TRBJ1-4 | TRBV30 | TGTGCCCGTGGACAGGGAGAAAAACTGTTTTTT | CARGQGEKLFF
. | . | TRBJ1-6 | TRBV15 | TGTGCCACCAGCAGAGACAACAGATCACCCCTCCACTTT | CATSRDNRSPLHF
. | . | TRBJ1-5 | TRBV7-9 | TGTGCCAGCAGCTTAGGGGGGGTCTCGCAGCCCCAGCATTTT | CASSLGGVSQPQHF
. | . | TRBJ2-3 | TRBV7-7 | TGTGCTAGCAGCTTAAATGCAGTCACAGATACGCAGTATTTT | CASSLNAVTDTQYF
TRBD1 | few | TRBJ2-2 | TRBV23-1 | TGCGCCAGCAGTCAATCGAGGGACAGGGGCGCGAACACCGGGGAGCTGTTTTTT | CASSQSRDRGANTGELFF
. | . | TRBJ2-7 | TRBV3-1/TRBV3-2 | TGTGCCAGCAGCCAAGTCGGCGAGCAGTACTTC | CASSQVGEQYF
. | few | TRBJ1-1 | TRBV13 | TGTGCCAGCAGCCCCCCAGGGGACACTGAAGCTTTCTTT | CASSPPGDTEAFF
. | . | TRBJ1-1 | TRBV27 | TGTGCCAGTTCCTCCGCGCGGGTGTCGAACACTGAAGCTTTCTTT | CASSSARVSNTEAFF
. | . | TRBJ1-2 | TRBV5-6 | TGTGCCAGCAGAAACAGGGATGGCTACACCTTC | CASRNRDGYTF
TRBD2 | . | TRBJ2-7 | TRBV3-1/TRBV3-2 | TGTGCCAGCAGCCTGGGACTAGCGGGGGGGCCTAGTGAGCAGTACTTC | CASSLGLAGGPSEQYF
TRBD2 | once | TRBJ2-3 | TRBV2 | TGTGCCAGCATACGGGGGGGCCGGGATACGCAGTATTTT | CASIRGGRDTQYF